This TCR beta chain was recovered during a study of cytomegalovirus exposure and HLA in healthy donors. Deletions cut 1 base from V and 0 bases from J, with 16 bases between. Germline CDR1 and CDR2: SEHNR and FQNEAQ (reference sequence). This CDR3 comprises 18 residues. With 60 Vbeta and 13 Jbeta primers, the PCR was carried out. The assay was immunoSEQ multiplex PCR, and TCRdb's table has in-frame clones only and misses some. The sample lists fewer than 200,000 clones; 60% to 80% were seen once. Sequences were obtained from PBMCs. This rearrangement joins TRBV7-9 to TRBJ1-5; weak D call: TRBD1 (5 bases). This receptor was taken from a man between 60 and 75 years old in good health and CMV-seronegative. DNA of the CDR3: TGTGCCAGCAGCTTAGTCAGCCAGGGATCTTATAGCAATCAGCCCCAGCATTTT. Amino acids: CASSLVSQGSYSNQPQHF. The variable domain in full, completed from reference TRBV7-9 and TRBJ1-5, reads DTGVSQNPRHKITKRGQNVTFRCDPISEHNRLYWYRQTLGQGPEFLTYFQNEAQLEKSRLLSDRFSAERPKGSFSTLEIQRTEQGDSAMYLCASSLVSQGSYSNQPQHFGDGTRLSIL.